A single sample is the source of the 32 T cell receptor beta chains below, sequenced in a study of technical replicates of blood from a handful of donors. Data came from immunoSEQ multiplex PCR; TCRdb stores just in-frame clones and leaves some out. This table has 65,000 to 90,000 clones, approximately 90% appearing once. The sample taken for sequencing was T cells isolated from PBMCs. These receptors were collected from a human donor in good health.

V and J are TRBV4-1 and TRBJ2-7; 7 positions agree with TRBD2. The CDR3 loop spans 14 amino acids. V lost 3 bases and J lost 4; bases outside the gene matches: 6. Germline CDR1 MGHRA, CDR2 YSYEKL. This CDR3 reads CASSQSGVEYEQYF. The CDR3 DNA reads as TGCGCCAGCAGCCAGAGCGGGGTGGAATACGAGCAGTACTTC.

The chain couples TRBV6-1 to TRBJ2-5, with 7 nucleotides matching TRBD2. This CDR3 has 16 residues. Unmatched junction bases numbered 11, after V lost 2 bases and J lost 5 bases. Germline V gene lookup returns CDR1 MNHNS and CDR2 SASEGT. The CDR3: CASSEFERGVVETQYF. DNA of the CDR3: TGTGCCAGCAGTGAATTCGAACGGGGGGTAGTTGAGACCCAGTACTTC.

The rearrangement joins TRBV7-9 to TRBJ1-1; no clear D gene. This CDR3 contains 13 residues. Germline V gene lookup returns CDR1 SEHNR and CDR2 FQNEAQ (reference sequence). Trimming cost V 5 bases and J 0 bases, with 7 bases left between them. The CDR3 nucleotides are TGTGCCAGCAGCCCACCGGTGAACACTGAAGCTTTCTTT. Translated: CASSPPVNTEAFF.

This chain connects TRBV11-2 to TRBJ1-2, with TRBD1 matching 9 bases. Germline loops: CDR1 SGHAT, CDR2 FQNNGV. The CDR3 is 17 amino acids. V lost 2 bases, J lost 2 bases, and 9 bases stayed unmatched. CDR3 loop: CASSLPTGQGYNYGYTF. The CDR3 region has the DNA TGTGCCAGCAGCTTACCGACTGGACAGGGGTACAACTATGGCTACACCTTC.

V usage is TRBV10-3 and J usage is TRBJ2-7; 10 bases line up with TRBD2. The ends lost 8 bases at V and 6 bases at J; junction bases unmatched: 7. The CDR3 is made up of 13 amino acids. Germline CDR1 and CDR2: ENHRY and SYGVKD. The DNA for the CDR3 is TGTGCCATCGGGAGGACTAGCGGTGGCGAGCAGTACTTC. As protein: CAIGRTSGGEQYF.

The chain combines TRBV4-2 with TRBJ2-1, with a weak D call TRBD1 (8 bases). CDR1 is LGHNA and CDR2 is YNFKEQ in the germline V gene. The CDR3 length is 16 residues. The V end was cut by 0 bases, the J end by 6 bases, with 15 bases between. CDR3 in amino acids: CASSQDAQGGSNEQFF. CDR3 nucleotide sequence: TGTGCCAGCAGCCAAGACGCACAGGGGGGGTCCAATGAGCAGTTCTTC.

CDR3 bases: TGCGCCAGCAGCCAAGTTCAGAAGAACACTGAAGCTTTCTTT. Its protein product is CASSQVQKNTEAFF. The genes are TRBV4-1 and TRBJ1-1; D unclear. Between the trimmed V and J ends, which lost 1 base and 1 base, there was a span of 7 bases. Per germline, CDR1 MGHRA and CDR2 YSYEKL. The CDR3 has 14 amino acids.

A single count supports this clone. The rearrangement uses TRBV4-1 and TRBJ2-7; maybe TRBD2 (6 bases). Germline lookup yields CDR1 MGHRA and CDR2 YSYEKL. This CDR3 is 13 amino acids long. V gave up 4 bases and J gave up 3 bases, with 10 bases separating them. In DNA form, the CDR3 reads TGCGCCAGCAGCCGACTAGACAGCTACGAGCAGTACTTC. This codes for CASSRLDSYEQYF.

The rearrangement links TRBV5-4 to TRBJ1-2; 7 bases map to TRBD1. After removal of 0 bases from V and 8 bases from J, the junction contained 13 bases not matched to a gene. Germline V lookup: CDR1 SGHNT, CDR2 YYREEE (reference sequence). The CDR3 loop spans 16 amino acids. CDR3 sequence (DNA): TGTGCCAGCAGCTTGGAAACAGGGGATTTTGTGGGGGGCTACACCTTC. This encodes CASSLETGDFVGGYTF.

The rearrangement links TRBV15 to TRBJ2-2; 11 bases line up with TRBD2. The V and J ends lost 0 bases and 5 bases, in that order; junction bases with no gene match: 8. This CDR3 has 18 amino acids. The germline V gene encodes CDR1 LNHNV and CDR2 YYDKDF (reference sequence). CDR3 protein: CATSRDTASGRYTGELFF. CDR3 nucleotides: TGTGCCACCAGCAGAGATACGGCTAGCGGGAGGTATACCGGGGAGCTGTTTTTT.

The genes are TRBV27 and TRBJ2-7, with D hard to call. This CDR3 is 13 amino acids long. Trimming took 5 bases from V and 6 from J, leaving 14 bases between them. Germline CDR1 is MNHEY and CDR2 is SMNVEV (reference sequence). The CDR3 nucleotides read TGTGCCAGCAGTCTCTACAGTGCTCGCGAGCAGTACTTC. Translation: CASSLYSAREQYF.

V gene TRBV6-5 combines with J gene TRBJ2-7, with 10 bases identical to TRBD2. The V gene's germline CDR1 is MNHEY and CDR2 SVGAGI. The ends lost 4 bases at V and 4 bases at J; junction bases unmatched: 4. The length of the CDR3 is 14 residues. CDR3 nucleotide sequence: TGTGCCAGCAGTTCACCGGGACTAGCGTACGAGCAGTACTTC. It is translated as CASSSPGLAYEQYF.

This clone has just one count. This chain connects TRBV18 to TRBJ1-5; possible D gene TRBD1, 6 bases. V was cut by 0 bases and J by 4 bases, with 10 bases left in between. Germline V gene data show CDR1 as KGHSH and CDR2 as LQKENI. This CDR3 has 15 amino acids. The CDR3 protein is CASSPPQGGNQPQHF. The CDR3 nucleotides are TGTGCCAGCTCACCACCACAGGGAGGGAATCAGCCCCAGCATTTT. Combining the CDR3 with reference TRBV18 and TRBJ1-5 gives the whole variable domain NAGVMQNPRHLVRRRGQEARLRCSPMKGHSHVYWYRQLPEEGLKFMVYLQKENIIDESGMPKERFSAEFPKEGPSILRIQQVVRGDSAAYFCASSPPQGGNQPQHFGDGTRLSIL.

CDR3 in DNA: TGTGCCAGCAGCTTTCGACAGCTAGAAGCTTTCTTT. Its protein is CASSFRQLEAFF. The chain is built from TRBV13 and TRBJ1-1; a weak D match, TRBD1 (5 bases). V lost 3 bases and J lost 8, with 10 bases in between. CDR1 PRHDT and CDR2 FYEKMQ come from the germline V gene (reference sequence). The CDR3 has 12 amino acids.

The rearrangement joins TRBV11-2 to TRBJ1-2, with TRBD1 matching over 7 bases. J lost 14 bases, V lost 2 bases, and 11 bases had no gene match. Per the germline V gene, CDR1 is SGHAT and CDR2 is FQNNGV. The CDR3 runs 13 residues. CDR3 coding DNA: TGTGCCAGCAGCTTAATCCAGGGGGGACATGGAACCTTC. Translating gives CASSLIQGGHGTF. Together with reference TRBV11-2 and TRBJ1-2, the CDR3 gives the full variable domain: EAGVAQSPRYKIIEKRQSVAFWCNPISGHATLYWYQQILGQGPKLLIQFQNNGVVDDSQLPKDRFSAERLKGVDSTLKIQPAKLEDSAVYLCASSLIQGGHGTFGSGTRLTVV.

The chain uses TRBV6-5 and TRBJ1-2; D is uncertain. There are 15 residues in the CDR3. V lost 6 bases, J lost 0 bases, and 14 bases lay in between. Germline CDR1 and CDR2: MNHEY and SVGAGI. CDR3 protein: CASSPTENTNYGYTF. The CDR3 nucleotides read TGTGCCAGCAGCCCTACAGAGAATACTAACTATGGCTACACCTTC.

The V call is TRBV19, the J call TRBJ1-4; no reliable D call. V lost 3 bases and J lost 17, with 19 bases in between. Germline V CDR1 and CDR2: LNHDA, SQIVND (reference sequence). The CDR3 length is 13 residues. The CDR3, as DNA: TGTGCCAGTAGTATGGGATACGCGGAGGCGATTTTTTTT. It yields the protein CASSMGYAEAIFF.

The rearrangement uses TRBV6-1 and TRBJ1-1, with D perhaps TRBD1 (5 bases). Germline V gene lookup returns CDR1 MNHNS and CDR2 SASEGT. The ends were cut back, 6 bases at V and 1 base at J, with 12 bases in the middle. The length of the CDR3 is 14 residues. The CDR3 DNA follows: TGTGCCAGCAGCCCCTCGACAGAGAACACTGAAGCTTTCTTT. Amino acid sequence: CASSPSTENTEAFF.

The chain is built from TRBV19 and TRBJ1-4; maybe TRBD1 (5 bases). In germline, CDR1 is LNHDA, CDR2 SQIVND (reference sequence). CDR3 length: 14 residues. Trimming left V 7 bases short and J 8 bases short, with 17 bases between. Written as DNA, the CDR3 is TGTGCCAGTAAAACAGGACATATGATGGAAAAACTGTTTTTT. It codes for CASKTGHMMEKLFF.

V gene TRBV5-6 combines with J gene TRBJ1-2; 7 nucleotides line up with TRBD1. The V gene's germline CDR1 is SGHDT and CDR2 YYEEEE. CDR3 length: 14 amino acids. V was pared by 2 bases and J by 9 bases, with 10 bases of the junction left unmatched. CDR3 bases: TGTGCCAGCAGCTTTACAGGGGTTGTATTAAGCTACACCTTC. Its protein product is CASSFTGVVLSYTF.

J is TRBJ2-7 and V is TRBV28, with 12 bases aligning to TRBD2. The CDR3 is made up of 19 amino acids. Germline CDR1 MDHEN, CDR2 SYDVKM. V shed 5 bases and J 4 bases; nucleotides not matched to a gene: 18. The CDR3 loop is CASSLPGTSGSRNRYEQYF. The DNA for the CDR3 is TGTGCCAGCAGTCTTCCCGGGACTAGCGGGTCAAGGAATCGGTACGAGCAGTACTTC. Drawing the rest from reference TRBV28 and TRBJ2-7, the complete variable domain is DVKVTQSSRYLVKRTGEKVFLECVQDMDHENMFWYRQDPGLGLRLIYFSYDVKMKEKGDIPEGYSVSREKKERFSLILESASTNQTSMYLCASSLPGTSGSRNRYEQYFGPGTRLTVT.

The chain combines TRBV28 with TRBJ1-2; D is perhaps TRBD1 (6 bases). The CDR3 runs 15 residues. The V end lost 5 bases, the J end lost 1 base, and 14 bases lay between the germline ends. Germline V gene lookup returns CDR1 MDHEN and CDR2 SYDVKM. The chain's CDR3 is CASSPRTVVNYGYTF. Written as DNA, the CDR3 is TGTGCCAGCAGTCCACGGACAGTGGTTAACTATGGCTACACCTTC.

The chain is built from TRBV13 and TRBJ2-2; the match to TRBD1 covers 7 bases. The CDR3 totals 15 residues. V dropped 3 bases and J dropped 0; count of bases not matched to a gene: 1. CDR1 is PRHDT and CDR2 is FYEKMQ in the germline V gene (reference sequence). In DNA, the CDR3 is TGTGCCAGCAGCTTGACAGGGCCGAACACCGGGGAGCTGTTTTTT. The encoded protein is CASSLTGPNTGELFF.

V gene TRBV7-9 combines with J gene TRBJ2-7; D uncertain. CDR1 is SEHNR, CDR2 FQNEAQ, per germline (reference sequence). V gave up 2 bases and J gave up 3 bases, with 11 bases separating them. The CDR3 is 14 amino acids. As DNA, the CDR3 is TGTGCCAGCAGCTTATACCCCAGAATCTACGAGCAGTACTTC. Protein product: CASSLYPRIYEQYF.

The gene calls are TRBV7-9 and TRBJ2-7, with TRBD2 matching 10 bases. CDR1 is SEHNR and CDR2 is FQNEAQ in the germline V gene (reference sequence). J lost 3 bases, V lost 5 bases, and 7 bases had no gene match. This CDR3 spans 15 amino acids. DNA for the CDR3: TGTGCCAGCAGCGCCCTAGCGGGAGCGGACTACGAGCAGTACTTC. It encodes CASSALAGADYEQYF.

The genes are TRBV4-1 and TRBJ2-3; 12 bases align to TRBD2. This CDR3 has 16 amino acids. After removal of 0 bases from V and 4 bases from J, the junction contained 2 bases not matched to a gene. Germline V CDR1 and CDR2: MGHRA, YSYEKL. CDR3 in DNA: TGCGCCAGCAGCCAAGAGGCTAGCGGGGGGGCAGATACGCAGTATTTT. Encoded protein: CASSQEASGGADTQYF.

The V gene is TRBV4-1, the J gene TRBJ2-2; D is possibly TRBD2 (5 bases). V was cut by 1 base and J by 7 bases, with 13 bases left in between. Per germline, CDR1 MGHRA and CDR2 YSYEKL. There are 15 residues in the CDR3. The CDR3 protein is CASSQGEKYIGELFF. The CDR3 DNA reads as TGCGCCAGCAGCCAAGGGGAGAAGTACATCGGGGAGCTGTTTTTT.

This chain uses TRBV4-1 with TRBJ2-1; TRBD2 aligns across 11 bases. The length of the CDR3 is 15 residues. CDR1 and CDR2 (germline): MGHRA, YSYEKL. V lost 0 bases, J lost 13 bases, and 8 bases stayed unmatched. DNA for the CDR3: TGCGCCAGCAGCCAAGATCCCACTAGCGGGGGACTTCAGTTCTTC. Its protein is CASSQDPTSGGLQFF.

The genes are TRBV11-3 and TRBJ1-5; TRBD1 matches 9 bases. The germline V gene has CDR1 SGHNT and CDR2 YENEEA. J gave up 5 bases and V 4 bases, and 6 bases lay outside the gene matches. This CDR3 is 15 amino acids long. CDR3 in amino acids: CASSSGQGGDQPQHF. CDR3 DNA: TGTGCCAGCAGCTCGGGACAGGGAGGGGATCAGCCCCAGCATTTT.

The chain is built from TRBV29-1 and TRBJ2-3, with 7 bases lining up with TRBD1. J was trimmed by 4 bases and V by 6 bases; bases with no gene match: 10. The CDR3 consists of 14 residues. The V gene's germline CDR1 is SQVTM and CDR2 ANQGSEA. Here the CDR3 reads CSVLGGSVADTQYF. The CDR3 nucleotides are TGCAGCGTCCTAGGGGGCAGTGTAGCAGATACGCAGTATTTT.

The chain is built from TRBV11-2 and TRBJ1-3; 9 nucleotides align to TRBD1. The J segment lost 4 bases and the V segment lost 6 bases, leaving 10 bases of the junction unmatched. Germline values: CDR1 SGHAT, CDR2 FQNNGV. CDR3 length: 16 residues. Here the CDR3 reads CASSRPGTGRGNTIYF. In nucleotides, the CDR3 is TGTGCCAGCAGTCGCCCCGGGACAGGGAGGGGAAACACCATATATTTT.

This chain's CDR3 is CASSIVGTTNTGELFF. The CDR3 nucleotides read TGTGCCAGTAGTATAGTTGGGACAACGAACACCGGGGAGCTGTTTTTT. The chain carries TRBV19 and TRBJ2-2; D is possibly TRBD1 (6 bases). Germline CDR1 and CDR2: LNHDA and SQIVND (reference sequence). The CDR3 runs to 16 residues. V was trimmed by 1 base and J by 0 bases, leaving 9 bases between them.